Included here is one T cell receptor (beta chain) sequence, with context. The antigen remains unidentified. This CDR3 is also generated by other DNA sequences in the sample. It was into CD45RA+ naive and CD45RA-negative memory subsets that the CD4+ cells were split. Repertoires were generated with immunoSEQ multiplex PCR, while TCRdb's copy carries only in-frame clones and drops some. The sample yields millions of clones, roughly 95% seen once. This CDR3 is 15 amino acids long. CDR1 and CDR2 (germline): SGHRS, YFSETQ. V gave up 4 bases and J gave up 0 bases, with 13 bases separating them. The source of the sample is a study of shared clonotypes between healthy human individuals. Overall study results and limits: Genetic and exposure-history diversity was limited by the few donors. Relative to clonotypes present in all four donors, those not shared had lower generation probabilities. Rarefaction demonstrated incomplete sorted-subset sequencing despite large depth.

This TCR derives from a man aged 18 to 29 in good health. Sequencing was performed on naive CD4+ T cells sorted from blood. This sample's subset: CD45RA+ positively selected. The chain combines TRBV5-1 with TRBJ1-1; D gene ambiguous. CDR3 nucleotides: TGCGCCAGCAGCCTGGACCCCTTGATGAACACTGAAGCTTTCTTT. Its translation is CASSLDPLMNTEAFF.